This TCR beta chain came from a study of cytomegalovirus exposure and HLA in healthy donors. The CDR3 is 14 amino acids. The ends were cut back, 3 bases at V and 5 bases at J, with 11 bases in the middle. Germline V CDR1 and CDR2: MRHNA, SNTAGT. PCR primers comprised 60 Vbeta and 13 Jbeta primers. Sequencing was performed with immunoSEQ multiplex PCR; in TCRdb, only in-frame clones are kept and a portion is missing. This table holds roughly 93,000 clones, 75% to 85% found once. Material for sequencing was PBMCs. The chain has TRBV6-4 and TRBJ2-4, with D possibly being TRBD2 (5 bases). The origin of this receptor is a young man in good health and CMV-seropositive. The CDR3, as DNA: TGTGCCAGCAGTGAGTCGGCCGGGGAAAACATTCAGTACTTC. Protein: CASSESAGENIQYF.